Shown below are 29 T cell receptor beta chains from a single sample sequenced in a study of cytomegalovirus exposure and HLA in healthy donors. With 60 Vbeta and 13 Jbeta primers, the PCR was carried out. Profiling relied on immunoSEQ multiplex PCR, and the TCRdb table lists in-frame clones only, not all of them. The data show around 130,000 clones, around 70% seen once. The sample comprised PBMCs. These receptors came from a man under 40 in good health and CMV-seronegative.

This sequence joins TRBV25-1 and TRBJ1-5; D perhaps matches TRBD1 (5 bases). Germline V gene data show CDR1 as MGHDK and CDR2 as SYGVNS. This CDR3 has 14 residues. Trimming removed 1 base from V and 6 bases from J, with 10 bases in between. The CDR3 is CASSESAGFQPQHF. The CDR3 nucleotides read TGTGCCAGCAGTGAATCCGCAGGGTTTCAGCCCCAGCATTTT.

The chain combines TRBV7-9 with TRBJ1-2; D gene uncertain. V was shortened by 1 base and J by 4 bases, with 13 bases between the two germline ends. This CDR3 is 15 amino acids long. CDR1 SEHNR and CDR2 FQNEAQ come from the germline V gene (reference sequence). The CDR3 loop reads CASSLVGRVPYGYTF. The CDR3 nucleotides read TGTGCCAGCAGCTTAGTAGGGAGGGTTCCCTATGGCTACACCTTC.

At least ten counts were recorded for this clone. The V and J genes are TRBV13 and TRBJ1-5; perhaps TRBD1 as D (5 bases). The CDR3 is made up of 14 amino acids. Germline V CDR1 and CDR2: PRHDT, FYEKMQ (reference sequence). V shed 8 bases and J shed 4 bases, with 15 bases lying between them. The CDR3 bases are TGTGCCAGCGTTCTGGGGCCGTGGAATCAGCCCCAGCATTTT. Its translation: CASVLGPWNQPQHF.

A few counts support this clone. The chain links TRBV28 to TRBJ1-5, with D hard to call. With 9 bases removed from V and 0 bases from J, the gap between germline ends came to 6 bases. Germline V lookup: CDR1 MDHEN, CDR2 SYDVKM. This CDR3 is 12 amino acids long. CDR3 sequence: CASPNSNQPQHF. The CDR3 nucleotides read TGTGCCAGTCCTAATAGCAATCAGCCCCAGCATTTT. The variable domain in full, completed from reference TRBV28 and TRBJ1-5, reads DVKVTQSSRYLVKRTGEKVFLECVQDMDHENMFWYRQDPGLGLRLIYFSYDVKMKEKGDIPEGYSVSREKKERFSLILESASTNQTSMYLCASPNSNQPQHFGDGTRLSIL.

The table lists this clone with a few counts. J is TRBJ1-2 and V is TRBV30; TRBD1 matches 7 bases. The CDR3 consists of 13 residues. With 4 bases clipped from V and 3 bases from J, the junction kept 5 bases outside the gene matches. Per the germline V gene, CDR1 is GTSNPN and CDR2 is SVGIG (reference sequence). The CDR3 DNA is TGTGCCTGGAATCAACAGGGGCACTATGGCTACACCTTC. It translates to CAWNQQGHYGYTF.

CDR3 bases: TGTGCCTGGAGACTACCCCTCGGGACAGGCTCCCTCGAGCAGTACTTC. Translated: CAWRLPLGTGSLEQYF. The genes are TRBV30 and TRBJ2-7, with 8 nucleotides matching TRBD1. V trimming: 3 bases; J trimming: 6 bases; junction bases outside the gene matches: 16. The CDR3 extends over 16 amino acids. From germline, CDR1 is GTSNPN and CDR2 SVGIG (reference sequence). Filled out from reference TRBV30 and TRBJ2-7, the complete variable domain reads SQTIHQWPATLVQPVGSPLSLECTVEGTSNPNLYWYRQAAGRGLQLLFYSVGIGQISSEVPQNLSASRPQDRQFILSSKKLLLSDSGFYLCAWRLPLGTGSLEQYFGPGTRLTVT.

The chain recombines TRBV4-2 with TRBJ2-7, with 9 nucleotides matching TRBD1. Germline loops: CDR1 LGHNA, CDR2 YNFKEQ. This CDR3 is 15 amino acids long. V was clipped by 2 bases and J by 2 bases; unmatched bases: 4. The DNA of the CDR3 is TGTGCCAGCAGCCAACTCGGGACAGGGACCTACGAGCAGTACTTC. This translates into CASSQLGTGTYEQYF.

This clone was observed a handful of times. The chain uses TRBV7-3 and TRBJ2-7; tentative D call: TRBD2 (7 bases). Germline V gene lookup returns CDR1 SGHTA and CDR2 FQGTGA. Trimming removed 1 base from V and 7 bases from J, with 20 bases in between. The CDR3 is 16 residues long. The CDR3 here is CASSLMAGAEVGEQYF. The CDR3 DNA follows: TGTGCCAGCAGCTTAATGGCGGGGGCGGAGGTGGGGGAGCAGTACTTC.

The gene calls are TRBV19 and TRBJ1-1; tentatively, D is TRBD1 (5 bases). Trimming left V 4 bases short and J 6 bases short, with 12 bases between. The V gene's germline CDR1 is LNHDA and CDR2 SQIVND (reference sequence). This CDR3 spans 13 amino acids. CDR3 in DNA: TGTGCCAGTAGTACAGGCAGGGCGTCTGAAGCTTTCTTT. The encoded protein is CASSTGRASEAFF.

The chain combines TRBV6-5 with TRBJ2-5; perhaps TRBD2 as D (7 bases). The V end lost 8 bases, the J end lost 5 bases, and 15 bases lay between the germline ends. The CDR3 sequence is 13 residues long. Per germline, CDR1 MNHEY and CDR2 SVGAGI. The CDR3: CASGLRGPETQYF. CDR3 in DNA: TGTGCCAGCGGACTGCGGGGGCCCGAGACCCAGTACTTC.

The chain carries TRBV7-7 and TRBJ2-2; perhaps TRBD1 as D (5 bases). CDR1 and CDR2 (germline): SSHAT, FNYEAQ (reference sequence). The CDR3 runs to 15 residues. The CDR3 spells CASQKDIRNTGELFF. The CDR3 bases are TGTGCTAGCCAGAAGGACATTCGGAACACCGGGGAGCTGTTTTTT.

The chain carries TRBV30 and TRBJ2-2; no clear D. The germline V and J ends were trimmed by 0 bases and 5 bases, with 13 bases remaining between them. CDR1 GTSNPN and CDR2 SVGIG come from the germline V gene (reference sequence). This CDR3 comprises 15 residues. The CDR3: CAWSVSPDGTGELFF. In DNA form, the CDR3 reads TGTGCCTGGAGTGTATCCCCTGACGGGACCGGGGAGCTGTTTTTT.

The J gene is TRBJ2-1, the V gene TRBV7-3; D is possibly TRBD2 (6 bases). The CDR3 has 15 residues. Germline-derived CDR1 and CDR2 are SGHTA and FQGTGA. Trimming removed 2 bases at V and 2 bases at J, with 10 bases between. CDR3 sequence: CASSLAGNPYNEQFF. CDR3 nucleotides: TGTGCCAGCAGCTTAGCGGGAAATCCCTACAATGAGCAGTTCTTC.

This clone was seen just once. V usage is TRBV7-9 and J usage is TRBJ1-3; D might be TRBD1 (5 bases). CDR1 and CDR2 (germline): SEHNR, FQNEAQ (reference sequence). V gave up 4 bases and J gave up 2 bases, with 15 bases separating them. CDR3 length: 16 amino acids. The CDR3: CASSSRARVAGNTIYF. CDR3 sequence (DNA): TGTGCCAGCAGCTCCCGGGCCAGGGTCGCTGGAAACACCATATATTTT. The variable domain in full, with the rest retrieved from reference TRBV7-9 and TRBJ1-3, is DTGVSQNPRHKITKRGQNVTFRCDPISEHNRLYWYRQTLGQGPEFLTYFQNEAQLEKSRLLSDRFSAERPKGSFSTLEIQRTEQGDSAMYLCASSSRARVAGNTIYFGEGSWLTVV.

The V gene is TRBV7-9, the J gene TRBJ2-3; 8 nucleotides align to TRBD2. The CDR3 has 15 amino acids. Germline lookup yields CDR1 SEHNR and CDR2 FQNEAQ (reference sequence). J was trimmed by 4 bases and V by 2 bases; bases with no gene match: 5. The CDR3 nucleotides are TGTGCCAGCAGCTTAAGGACTAGCACGTCAGATACGCAGTATTTT. It encodes CASSLRTSTSDTQYF. The full variable domain, with the rest looked up from reference TRBV7-9 and TRBJ2-3, is DTGVSQNPRHKITKRGQNVTFRCDPISEHNRLYWYRQTLGQGPEFLTYFQNEAQLEKSRLLSDRFSAERPKGSFSTLEIQRTEQGDSAMYLCASSLRTSTSDTQYFGPGTRLTVL.

The chain uses TRBV30 and TRBJ1-5, with D perhaps matching TRBD1 (6 bases). Trimming pared 0 bases from V and 0 bases from J, leaving 9 bases between. Germline CDR1 and CDR2: GTSNPN and SVGIG (reference sequence). This CDR3 is 15 amino acids long. The DNA for the CDR3 is TGTGCCTGGAGTGTCCCAGGGGATAGCAATCAGCCCCAGCATTTT. Protein sequence: CAWSVPGDSNQPQHF.

The V and J genes are TRBV4-3 and TRBJ2-7, with D uncertain. The CDR3 has 13 residues. The germline CDR1 and CDR2 sequences are LGHNA and YSLEER. Trimming removed 1 base at V and 6 bases at J, with 10 bases between. The DNA of the CDR3 is TGCGCCAGCAGCCAAGTCGGGTTCCCCGAGCAGTACTTC. Its protein is CASSQVGFPEQYF.

V gene TRBV28 combines with J gene TRBJ2-7; 8 bases fit TRBD1. Germline V gene data show CDR1 as MDHEN and CDR2 as SYDVKM. The CDR3 is made up of 19 amino acids. J was trimmed by 1 base and V by 6 bases; bases with no gene match: 20. CDR3 sequence reads: CASSSGYPGYRDRSYEQYF. CDR3 nucleotide sequence: TGTGCCAGCAGCTCTGGGTACCCGGGATACCGGGACAGGTCCTACGAGCAGTACTTC. Supplemented by reference TRBV28 and TRBJ2-7, the full variable domain reads DVKVTQSSRYLVKRTGEKVFLECVQDMDHENMFWYRQDPGLGLRLIYFSYDVKMKEKGDIPEGYSVSREKKERFSLILESASTNQTSMYLCASSSGYPGYRDRSYEQYFGPGTRLTVT.

J is TRBJ2-2 and V is TRBV19, with 7 bases matching TRBD2. Germline V gives CDR1 LNHDA, CDR2 SQIVND (reference sequence). The CDR3 spans 16 residues. Trimming removed 0 bases from V and 7 bases from J; junction bases left unmatched: 8. The CDR3, as DNA: TGTGCCAGTAGTATAGACGAGGGAGGGCAGAACGGGGAGCTGTTTTTT. Translation: CASSIDEGGQNGELFF.

The CDR3 is CASSLTLAEEGTDTQYF. CDR3 sequence (DNA): TGTGCCAGCAGCTTAACTTTGGCGGAGGAAGGCACAGATACGCAGTATTTT. V gene TRBV7-3 combines with J gene TRBJ2-3, with D perhaps TRBD2 (5 bases). Germline CDR1 reads SGHTA; CDR2 reads FQGTGA. The CDR3 has 17 amino acids. V was pared by 0 bases and J by 1 base, with 14 bases between.

This clone appeared a few times. The chain employs TRBV7-9 and TRBJ1-1, with D unclear. Trimming took off 1 base at V and 4 bases at J, with 10 bases between the two ends. CDR3 length: 14 amino acids. Germline CDR1 and CDR2: SEHNR and FQNEAQ (reference sequence). CDR3 sequence reads: CASSLVLSGTEAFF. CDR3 nucleotide sequence: TGTGCCAGCAGCTTAGTGTTGTCGGGCACTGAAGCTTTCTTT.

Worth noting for this clone: Other nucleotide sequences from this sample produce the same CDR3. The chain is built from TRBV19 and TRBJ1-1; no definite D call. The CDR3 sequence is 13 residues long. The ends were cut back, 3 bases at V and 0 bases at J, with 5 bases in the middle. Germline assignment: CDR1 LNHDA and CDR2 SQIVND (reference sequence). This CDR3 reads CASSMSVNTEAFF. The CDR3 bases are TGTGCCAGTAGTATGTCGGTGAACACTGAAGCTTTCTTT. Based on the CDR3 plus reference TRBV19 and TRBJ1-1, the full variable domain is DGGITQSPKYLFRKEGQNVTLSCEQNLNHDAMYWYRQDPGQGLRLIYYSQIVNDFQKGDIAEGYSVSREKKESFPLTVTSAQKNPTAFYLCASSMSVNTEAFFGQGTRLTVV.

The V gene is TRBV25-1, the J gene TRBJ2-7; 9 nucleotides align to TRBD2. Germline CDR1 MGHDK, CDR2 SYGVNS. The CDR3 is made up of 14 amino acids. The trim removed 4 bases at V and 3 bases at J, leaving 4 bases unmatched. The CDR3, as DNA: TGTGCCAGCAGTGGGCTAGCGGGATTCTACGAGCAGTACTTC. Protein sequence: CASSGLAGFYEQYF.

In regard to this clone: This specimen includes other DNA sequences encoding the same CDR3. The V gene is TRBV28, the J gene TRBJ2-2; D remains unclear. Germline V lookup: CDR1 MDHEN, CDR2 SYDVKM. The CDR3 contains 12 residues. With 5 bases removed from V and 1 base from J, the gap between germline ends came to 2 bases. This CDR3 is CASSLNTGELFF. DNA of the CDR3: TGTGCCAGCAGTCTGAACACCGGGGAGCTGTTTTTT.

This rearrangement joins TRBV5-4 to TRBJ1-3, with a weak D call TRBD1 (6 bases). Trimming left V 4 bases short and J 6 bases short, with 11 bases between. The germline gives CDR1 SGHNT, CDR2 YYREEE (reference sequence). CDR3 length: 13 amino acids. DNA of the CDR3: TGTGCCAGCAGCACACCAGGGGTAAACACCATATATTTT. It translates to CASSTPGVNTIYF.

The DNA for the CDR3 is TGTGCCAGCAGCCCAGGGGCCGATGAGCAGTTCTTC. Translating gives CASSPGADEQFF. V usage is TRBV7-8 and J usage is TRBJ2-1; D might be TRBD1 (6 bases). The germline V and J ends were trimmed by 5 bases and 8 bases, with 10 bases remaining between them. The CDR3 length is 12 residues. Germline V gene data show CDR1 as SGHVS and CDR2 as FQNEAQ.

V usage is TRBV6-5 and J usage is TRBJ1-2; D perhaps matches TRBD1 (6 bases). Trimming pared 6 bases from V and 5 bases from J, leaving 16 bases between. The CDR3 is 14 amino acids. The V gene's germline CDR1 is MNHEY and CDR2 SVGAGI. Here the CDR3 DNA reads TGTGCCAGCAGCTCTACGGGACACGGGTATGGCTACACCTTC. It yields the protein CASSSTGHGYGYTF.

This clone showed up just once. The chain has TRBV14 and TRBJ2-7, with a possible D match to TRBD2 (6 bases). The CDR3 covers 15 residues. Germline assignment: CDR1 SGHDN and CDR2 FVKESK. With 4 bases removed from V and 0 bases from J, the gap between germline ends came to 13 bases. The CDR3 is CASSRAGLSSYEQYF. CDR3 in DNA: TGTGCCAGCAGCCGAGCGGGTCTTAGCTCCTACGAGCAGTACTTC.

This clone has just one count. The chain links TRBV9 to TRBJ2-5, with D possibly TRBD1 on 6 matching bases. The germline CDR1 and CDR2 sequences are SGDLS and YYNGEE. Trimming removed 2 bases from V and 5 bases from J, with 10 bases in between. CDR3 size: 13 residues. The CDR3 spells CASSVTGFETQYF. The CDR3 DNA sequence: TGTGCCAGCAGCGTTACAGGGTTCGAGACCCAGTACTTC.